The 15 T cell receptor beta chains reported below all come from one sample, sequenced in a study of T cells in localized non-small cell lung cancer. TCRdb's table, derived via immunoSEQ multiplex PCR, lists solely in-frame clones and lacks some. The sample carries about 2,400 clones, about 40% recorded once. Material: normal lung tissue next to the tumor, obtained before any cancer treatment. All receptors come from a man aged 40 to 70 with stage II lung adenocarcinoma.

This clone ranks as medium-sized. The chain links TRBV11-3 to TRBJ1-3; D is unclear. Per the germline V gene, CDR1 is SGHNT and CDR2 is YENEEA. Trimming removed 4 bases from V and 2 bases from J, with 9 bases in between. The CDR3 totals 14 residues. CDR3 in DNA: TGTGCCAGCAGCTCGTCAAGGGCTGGAAACACCATATATTTT. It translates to CASSSSRAGNTIYF.

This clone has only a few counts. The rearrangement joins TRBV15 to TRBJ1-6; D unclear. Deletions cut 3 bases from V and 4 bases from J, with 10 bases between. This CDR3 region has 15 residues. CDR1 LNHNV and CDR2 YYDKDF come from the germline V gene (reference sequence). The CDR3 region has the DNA TGTGCCACCAGCAGCGGTAGGGCTTATAATTCACCCCTCCACTTT. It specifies CATSSGRAYNSPLHF.

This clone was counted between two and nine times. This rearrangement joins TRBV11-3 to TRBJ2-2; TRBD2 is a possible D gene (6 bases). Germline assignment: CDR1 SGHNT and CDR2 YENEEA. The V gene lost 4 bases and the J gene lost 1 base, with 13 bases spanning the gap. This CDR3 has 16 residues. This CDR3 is CASSYRGLLNTGELFF. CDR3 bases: TGTGCCAGCAGCTACCGGGGACTTTTGAACACCGGGGAGCTGTTTTTT.

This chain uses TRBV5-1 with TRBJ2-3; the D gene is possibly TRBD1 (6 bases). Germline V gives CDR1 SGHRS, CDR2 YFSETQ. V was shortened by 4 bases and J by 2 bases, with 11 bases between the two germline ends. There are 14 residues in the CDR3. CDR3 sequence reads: CASSGGLYTDTQYF. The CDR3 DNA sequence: TGCGCCAGCAGCGGGGGCCTCTACACAGATACGCAGTATTTT.

CDR3 bases: TGTGCCAGCATACGGCGGGGGCTTAGCACAGATACGCAGTATTTT. It translates to CASIRRGLSTDTQYF. The chain joins TRBV28 to TRBJ2-3, with D perhaps matching TRBD2 (7 bases). The CDR3 spans 15 residues. The germline V and J ends were trimmed by 7 bases and 0 bases, with 14 bases remaining between them. Germline values: CDR1 MDHEN, CDR2 SYDVKM.

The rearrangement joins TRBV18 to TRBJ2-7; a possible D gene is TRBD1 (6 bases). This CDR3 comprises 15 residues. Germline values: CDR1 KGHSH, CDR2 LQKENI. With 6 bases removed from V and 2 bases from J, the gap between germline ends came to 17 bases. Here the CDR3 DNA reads TGTGCCAGCTCTTTATCAGGGGAAGGGGCCTACGAGCAGTACTTC. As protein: CASSLSGEGAYEQYF.

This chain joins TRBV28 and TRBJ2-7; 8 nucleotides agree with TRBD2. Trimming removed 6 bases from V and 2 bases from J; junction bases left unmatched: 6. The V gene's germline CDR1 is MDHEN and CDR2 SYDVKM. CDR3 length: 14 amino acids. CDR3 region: CASSSFSGAYEQYF. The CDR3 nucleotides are TGTGCCAGCAGCTCCTTTAGCGGGGCCTACGAGCAGTACTTC.

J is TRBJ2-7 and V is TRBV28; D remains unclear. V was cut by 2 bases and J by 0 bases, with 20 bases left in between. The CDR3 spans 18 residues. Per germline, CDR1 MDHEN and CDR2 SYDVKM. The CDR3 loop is CASSLAIAVNPFSYEQYF. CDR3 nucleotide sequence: TGTGCCAGCAGTTTAGCTATTGCGGTCAACCCCTTCTCCTACGAGCAGTACTTC. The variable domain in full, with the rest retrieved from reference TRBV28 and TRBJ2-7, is DVKVTQSSRYLVKRTGEKVFLECVQDMDHENMFWYRQDPGLGLRLIYFSYDVKMKEKGDIPEGYSVSREKKERFSLILESASTNQTSMYLCASSLAIAVNPFSYEQYFGPGTRLTVT.

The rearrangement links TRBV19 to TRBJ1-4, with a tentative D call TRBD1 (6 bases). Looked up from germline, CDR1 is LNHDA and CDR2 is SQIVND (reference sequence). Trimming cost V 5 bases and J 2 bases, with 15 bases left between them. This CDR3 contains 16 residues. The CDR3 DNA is TGTGCCAGTAGTCTGGCAGGGGTCGCTACTAATGAAAAACTGTTTTTT. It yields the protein CASSLAGVATNEKLFF.

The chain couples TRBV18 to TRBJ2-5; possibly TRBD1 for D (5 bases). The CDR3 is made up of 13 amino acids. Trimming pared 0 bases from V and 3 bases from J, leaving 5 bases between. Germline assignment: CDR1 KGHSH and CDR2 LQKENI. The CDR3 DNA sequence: TGTGCCAGCTCACCACCAGGGGAAGAGACCCAGTACTTC. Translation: CASSPPGEETQYF.

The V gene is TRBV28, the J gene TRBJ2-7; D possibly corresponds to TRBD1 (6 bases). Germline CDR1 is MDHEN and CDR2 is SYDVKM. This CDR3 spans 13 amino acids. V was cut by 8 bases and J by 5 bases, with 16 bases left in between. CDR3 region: CASLLRQAHEQYF. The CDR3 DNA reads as TGTGCCAGCTTACTAAGACAGGCCCACGAGCAGTACTTC. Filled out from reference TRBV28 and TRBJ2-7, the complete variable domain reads DVKVTQSSRYLVKRTGEKVFLECVQDMDHENMFWYRQDPGLGLRLIYFSYDVKMKEKGDIPEGYSVSREKKERFSLILESASTNQTSMYLCASLLRQAHEQYFGPGTRLTVT.

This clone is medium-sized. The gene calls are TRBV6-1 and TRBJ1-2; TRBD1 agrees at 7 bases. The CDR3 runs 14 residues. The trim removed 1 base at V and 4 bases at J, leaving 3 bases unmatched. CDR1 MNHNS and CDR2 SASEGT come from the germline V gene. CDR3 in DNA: TGTGCCAGCAGTGAAGGGACAGGCCTCTATGGCTACACCTTC. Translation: CASSEGTGLYGYTF.

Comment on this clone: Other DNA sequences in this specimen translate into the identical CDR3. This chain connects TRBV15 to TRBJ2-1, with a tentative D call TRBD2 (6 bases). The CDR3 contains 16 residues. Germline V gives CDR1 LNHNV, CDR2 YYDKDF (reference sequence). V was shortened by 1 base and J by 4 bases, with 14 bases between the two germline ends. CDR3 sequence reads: CATSRVGTGVYNEQFF. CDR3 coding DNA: TGTGCCACCAGCAGAGTCGGGACTGGGGTGTACAATGAGCAGTTCTTC.

The CDR3 DNA reads as TGTGCCAGCAGACTAGCGGGAGGTTTTGAGCAGTTCTTC. It encodes CASRLAGGFEQFF. The rearrangement uses TRBV28 and TRBJ2-1; 12 bases line up with TRBD2. Germline V gives CDR1 MDHEN, CDR2 SYDVKM. Trimming took 6 bases from V and 9 from J; bases not matched to a gene: 3. The CDR3 extends over 13 amino acids.

CDR3 coding DNA: TGTGCCAGTAGTCTGGCCCGACCGGGACTAGCGGGAGTGAATGAGCAGTTCTTC. Translated: CASSLARPGLAGVNEQFF. The rearrangement joins TRBV19 to TRBJ2-1; 14 bases agree with TRBD2. V shed 5 bases and J 7 bases; nucleotides not matched to a gene: 13. Germline values: CDR1 LNHDA, CDR2 SQIVND (reference sequence). This CDR3 is 18 amino acids long. The variable domain in full, completed from reference TRBV19 and TRBJ2-1, reads DGGITQSPKYLFRKEGQNVTLSCEQNLNHDAMYWYRQDPGQGLRLIYYSQIVNDFQKGDIAEGYSVSREKKESFPLTVTSAQKNPTAFYLCASSLARPGLAGVNEQFFGPGTRLTVL.